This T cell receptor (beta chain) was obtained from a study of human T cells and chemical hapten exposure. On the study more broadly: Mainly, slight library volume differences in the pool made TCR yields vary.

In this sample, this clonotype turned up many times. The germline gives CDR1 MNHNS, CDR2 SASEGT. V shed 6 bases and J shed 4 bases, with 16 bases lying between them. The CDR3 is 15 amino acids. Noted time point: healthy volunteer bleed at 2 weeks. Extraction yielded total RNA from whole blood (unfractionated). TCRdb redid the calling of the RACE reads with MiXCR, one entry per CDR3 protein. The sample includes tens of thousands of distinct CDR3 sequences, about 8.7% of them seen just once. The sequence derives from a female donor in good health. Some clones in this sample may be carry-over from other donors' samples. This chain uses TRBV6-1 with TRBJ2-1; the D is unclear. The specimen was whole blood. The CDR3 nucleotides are TGTGCCAGCAGCCTCACGCCCCAGTTTTACAATGAGCAGTTCTTC. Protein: CASSLTPQFYNEQFF.